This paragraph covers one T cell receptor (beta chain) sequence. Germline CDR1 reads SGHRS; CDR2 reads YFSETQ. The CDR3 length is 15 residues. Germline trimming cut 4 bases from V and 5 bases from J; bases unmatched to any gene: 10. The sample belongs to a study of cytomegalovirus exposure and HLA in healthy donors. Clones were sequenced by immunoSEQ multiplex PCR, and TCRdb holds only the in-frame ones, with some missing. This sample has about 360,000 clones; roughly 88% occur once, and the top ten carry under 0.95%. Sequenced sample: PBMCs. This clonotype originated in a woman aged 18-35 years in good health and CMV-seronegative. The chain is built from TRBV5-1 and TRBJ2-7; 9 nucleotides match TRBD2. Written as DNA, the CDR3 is TGCGCCAGCAGCCTCATAGCGGGAGAACGAAACGAGCAGTACTTC. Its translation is CASSLIAGERNEQYF.